This T cell receptor (beta chain) emerged from a study of blood T cell repertoires in COVID-19 (dated by TCRdb to 2018 to 2020). About the full investigation: The collaborator samples originated in the United States, Italy and Spain and spanned the acute and convalescent phases of COVID-19. Where available, HLA class I and class II types were obtained from metadata supplied by the sample provider rather than from assay-based typing. The prospective study material was composed of cDNA or gDNA derived from T cells, B-cell-depleted T cells, or PBMCs. The repertoires were released in a freely available public database meant as a resource for research on the immune response to SARS-CoV-2. Samples came from the ongoing ImmuneRACE study (first 160 participants) plus 1,254 subjects from 6 global collaborators. Subjects who had been exposed to COVID-19, were actively infected with it, or had recovered from it provided the deeply sampled blood TCRbeta repertoires that made up the dataset. The sample metadata nearly always contained a de-identified subject ID, COVID-19 status, age in years and sex.

What the work shows at the level of the full study, not this receptor alone: The quantity of clinical and demographic metadata differed by source and by participant and was supplied without curation.

As to this clone: Its antigen remains unidentified. The input lacks base qualities; no much larger clone sits a single base away.

TCRbeta CDR3 regions were amplified from genomic DNA by means of the immunoSEQ Assay, a bias-controlled multiplex PCR. From the authors' description of their analysis: Nucleated cell counts per sample were estimated from amplification of reference gene primers within the assay. To quantify the absolute abundance of each unique TCRbeta CDR3 rearrangement, sequence reads were collapsed and filtered. For each sample, productive Simpson clonality was calculated as the square root of Simpson's diversity index across productive rearrangements. TCRdb retrieved this table from immuneACCESS and kept in-frame rearrangements only. Not all clones are present; in checked studies, unresolved V genes account for under half, and no reason is known for the remainder. V and J calls and clone size are as listed in that table; D and trimming were resolved from the DNA. This sample holds about 260,000 clones; about 80% were observed only once. The ten largest clones represent around 2% of the sample.

The V and J ends are trimmed by 7 bases and 4 bases, leaving 16 bases between them. The CDR3 contains 14 residues, cysteine and phenylalanine counted. Only the CDR3 DNA is retained, 42 bases long and in frame from the first base. Taken from the germline V gene, the CDR1 and CDR2 loops are MNHNS and SASEGT. Collaborating institutions collected whole blood in K2EDTA tubes following their own protocols. For TCRbeta analysis, collaborators shipped samples as frozen whole blood, isolated PBMCs, or DNA extracted from either of those sample types. Sequencing was done on a sample of peripheral blood. Recombination connected TRBV6-1 to TRBJ1-1; possibly the D gene is TRBD1, per 5 matching bases. This sequence was found in a woman aged 80 or older with acute or convalescent COVID-19. The CDR3 protein is CASIPGGASTEAFF. The bases are TGTGCCAGCATCCCCGGCGGGGCGTCCACTGAAGCTTTCTTT.